These T cell receptor beta chains were read from a single sample in a study of blood T cells in healthy people across ages. Each CDR3 protein is one row after TCRdb ran MiXCR on the 5' RACE reads. Of 600,000 to 900,000 distinct CDR3 sequences in the sample, roughly 25% are singletons; the top ten hold about 2.9%. The same data also contributed to another study, on T cells of mothers and their children.

The sequenced sample consisted of blood. These receptors were taken from a boy younger than 18 in good health. Both conserved end residues are trimmed from each CDR3.

V gene,CDR3 protein
TRBV12-3/TRBV12-4,ASSAPGREGEKLF
TRBV12-5,ASGLVYVSDGELF
TRBV20-1,SARGALSRGGYEQY
TRBV5-1,ASSLRQASTGELF
TRBV5-1,ASSVTGRTTEAF
TRBV20-1,SARDRDGPSSYEQY
TRBV28,TSSFADLGSTGETQY
TRBV29-1,SVRNTSTNEKLF
TRBV29-1,SVEDSGSTEAF
TRBV9,ASSVPGLGNTEAF
TRBV11-2,ASSQYLQGPREKLF
TRBV5-1,ASKDSSGANVLT
TRBV7-3,ASSRDSSSYNEQF
TRBV11-2,ASRGTGGEKLF
TRBV20-1,SAPSGWSTGEPF
TRBV5-1,ASSLLATWDEQF
TRBV6-1,ASSGNPRGRETQY
TRBV20-1,SATASRLANVLT
TRBV11-2,ASSLGGGYEKLF
TRBV12-3/TRBV12-4,ASSAGTPRTY
TRBV5-1,ASSSQGAKNIQY
TRBV12-3/TRBV12-4,ASSLAGLAGTSTDTQY
TRBV6-5,ASSPQGSGKTQY
TRBV20-1,SAKAGPYGYT
TRBV11-1,ASSLFRPDSDRGLGRETQY
TRBV6-5,ASRAGTGVSSGNTIY
TRBV7-9,ASSPPMGGGANEQF
TRBV12-3/TRBV12-4,ASSARDRGGTYEQY
TRBV7-9,ASSLEGRSYGYT
TRBV9,ASSPGIRGRNEKLF
TRBV12-3/TRBV12-4,ASSLGQGLAGEETQY
TRBV2,ASSETGWSTTGELF
TRBV4-1,ASSQAGGIGNTIY
TRBV28,ASRVPGQGNEKLF
TRBV10-3,AITDRYNSPLH
TRBV5-1,ASSLGQARSYEQY
TRBV7-9,ASSSIMGWTPSSYEQY
TRBV6-6,ASSYDTAGAYEQY
TRBV19,ASSMRGSYGYT
TRBV5-1,ASSFQGSSYEQY
TRBV9,ASSVGTSGRETFYEQY
TRBV29-1,SVDHASGGARSDTQY
TRBV4-3,ASSQDGGTGANVLT
TRBV6-1,ASRTNTIEETQY
TRBV7-9,ASSYTGSGETQY
TRBV7-9,ASSSAGGTRGYEQY
TRBV12-3/TRBV12-4,ASRARVESNQPQH
TRBV28,ASSSTRGRGVYEQY
TRBV6-6,AANANLEETQY
TRBV2,ARASSGANVLT
TRBV4-1,ASSQDGTSGGADTQY
TRBV12-3/TRBV12-4,ASSAVGGPGNTIY
TRBV3-1,ASSHPGLAGGYNEQF
TRBV5-1,ASSLRDRGTYGYT